This T cell receptor beta chain was profiled in a study of blood T cell repertoires in COVID-19. Study-wide background: Samples came from the United States, Italy and Spain, spanning acute and convalescent COVID-19. The analysed material was cDNA or gDNA that came from T cells, B-cell-depleted T cells, or PBMCs.

Source study methods: Counts of nucleated cells, estimated from reference gene primer amplification, were obtained. Data came from immunoSEQ multiplex PCR; TCRdb stores just in-frame clones and leaves some out. V, J and clone size reflect that table, while D and trimming were determined from the DNA. The sample has roughly 26,000 clones, approximately 70% seen once. Germline CDR1 MNHEY, CDR2 SVGAGI. V was cut by 6 bases and J by 3 bases, with 18 bases left in between. This CDR3 is built from 15 residues. This clone has more than one count but fewer than ten. The chain links TRBV6-5 to TRBJ2-7, with D tentatively TRBD1 (6 bases). Sequencing used peripheral blood. The sequence came from a man aged 55 to 70 with active or convalescent COVID-19. CDR3 in DNA: TGTGCCAGCAGCCAGACCGGGACAATCGGCTACGAGCAGTACTTC. Translating gives CASSQTGTIGYEQYF.